These 29 T cell receptor beta chains came from one sample sequenced in a study of identical twins. Using its own MiXCR run on the 5' RACE reads, TCRdb lists one record per CDR3 protein. Seen here are 450,000 to 500,000 distinct CDR3 sequences, over 11% observed once, and the top ten hold more than 0.8%. The data were also submitted as part of a second study, on yellow fever vaccine responses in identical twins.

Material for sequencing was CD4+ T cells sorted from blood. These receptors were collected from a woman aged 18-29 years in good health.

This clonotype was recorded a few times. This chain uses TRBV6-1 with TRBJ2-6; D is ambiguous. CDR3 length: 15 amino acids. The V gene lost 6 bases and the J gene lost 0 bases, with 9 bases spanning the gap. Germline V gene lookup returns CDR1 MNHNS and CDR2 SASEGT. CDR3 in amino acids: CASRSLRSGANVLTF. CDR3 coding DNA: TGTGCCAGCAGGTCTTTGCGCTCTGGGGCCAACGTCCTGACTTTC.

This clonotype has ten or more counts. The rearrangement uses TRBV10-3 and TRBJ2-1, with D perhaps matching TRBD2 (5 bases). Germline V CDR1 and CDR2: ENHRY, SYGVKD. The CDR3 contains 16 residues. V was clipped by 1 base and J by 2 bases, with 12 bases between them. The CDR3 loop reads CAISELEDGAYNEQFF. The DNA of the CDR3 is TGTGCCATCAGTGAGTTGGAGGACGGGGCCTACAATGAGCAGTTCTTC.

In its sample, this clonotype was seen a few times. V is TRBV7-9 and J is TRBJ2-1, with D possibly being TRBD2 (6 bases). Germline V lookup: CDR1 SEHNR, CDR2 FQNEAQ (reference sequence). This CDR3 has 15 residues. V lost 6 bases, J lost 4 bases, and 16 bases lay in between. The DNA for the CDR3 is TGTGCCAGCAGGGCGTGGGACGGGAGATACAATGAGCAGTTCTTC. Protein product: CASRAWDGRYNEQFF.

The rearrangement links TRBV19 to TRBJ1-5; 7 bases line up with TRBD1. Per germline, CDR1 LNHDA and CDR2 SQIVND (reference sequence). V shed 3 bases and J 10 bases; nucleotides not matched to a gene: 6. The CDR3 runs to 13 residues. The CDR3 sequence is CASSMGRGNPQHF. The CDR3, as DNA: TGTGCCAGTAGTATGGGCAGGGGGAACCCCCAGCATTTT. The full variable domain, rest sourced from reference TRBV19 and TRBJ1-5, is DGGITQSPKYLFRKEGQNVTLSCEQNLNHDAMYWYRQDPGQGLRLIYYSQIVNDFQKGDIAEGYSVSREKKESFPLTVTSAQKNPTAFYLCASSMGRGNPQHFGDGTRLSIL.

This clonotype was seen a handful of times. This sequence joins TRBV6-2 or TRBV6-3 and TRBJ1-2, with D uncertain. The V gene's germline CDR1 is MNHEY and CDR2 SVGEGT. Trimming shortened V by 7 bases and J by 4 bases, and 13 bases separated the two germline ends. The CDR3 is made up of 13 amino acids. CDR3: CASTFFALYGYTF. DNA of the CDR3: TGTGCCAGCACCTTTTTTGCTCTCTATGGCTACACCTTC.

This clonotype was counted only a few times. V and J are TRBV3-1 and TRBJ2-7; D is tentatively TRBD1 or TRBD2 (5 bases each). Germline CDR1 reads LGHDT; CDR2 reads YNNKEL (reference sequence). This CDR3 has 15 amino acids. Trimming pared 0 bases from V and 3 bases from J, leaving 12 bases between. The CDR3, as DNA: TGTGCCAGCAGCCAAGAAAGCGGCAGGGTCTACGAGCAGTACTTC. Translating gives CASSQESGRVYEQYF.

The chain employs TRBV7-2 and TRBJ2-7; D might be TRBD1 (5 bases). V was clipped by 2 bases and J by 3 bases, with 11 bases between them. CDR1 is SGHTA and CDR2 is FQGNSA in the germline V gene. This CDR3 region has 14 residues. Written as DNA, the CDR3 is TGTGCCAGCAGCTTATCCGGACACCGCTACGAGCAGTACTTC. Translation: CASSLSGHRYEQYF.

This clonotype was detected many times. The chain joins TRBV3-1 to TRBJ1-2; tentatively, D is TRBD1 (5 bases). Trimming stripped 5 bases from V and 4 bases from J, with 11 bases between. Germline CDR1 and CDR2: LGHDT and YNNKEL (reference sequence). CDR3 length equals 13 residues. CDR3 loop: CASSKTERYGYTF. The CDR3, as DNA: TGTGCCAGCAGCAAGACAGAGCGCTATGGCTACACCTTC. Variable domain in full (rest from reference TRBV3-1 and TRBJ1-2): DTAVSQTPKYLVTQMGNDKSIKCEQNLGHDTMYWYKQDSKKFLKIMFSYNNKELIINETVPNRFSPKSPDKAHLNLHINSLELGDSAVYFCASSKTERYGYTFGSGTRLTVV.

This clonotype was seen more than once but under ten times. V and J are TRBV10-2 and TRBJ2-3, with TRBD2 matching over 10 bases. From germline, CDR1 is WSHSY and CDR2 SAAADI. The J segment lost 0 bases and the V segment lost 0 bases, leaving 6 bases of the junction unmatched. The CDR3 has 18 residues. This chain's CDR3 is CASSESSGGTTSTDTQYF. The CDR3 bases are TGCGCCAGCAGTGAGTCTAGCGGGGGGACAACTAGCACAGATACGCAGTATTTT.

This clonotype was found a few times. The chain uses TRBV5-1 and TRBJ1-4; a weak D match, TRBD1 (5 bases). Looked up from germline, CDR1 is SGHRS and CDR2 is YFSETQ. The CDR3 runs 15 residues. V lost 7 bases, J lost 7 bases, and 20 bases lay in between. The CDR3 protein is CASRDKSGGGEKLFF. The CDR3 DNA reads as TGCGCCAGCCGCGATAAGTCTGGGGGAGGTGAAAAACTGTTTTTT.

This clonotype was counted many times. V usage is TRBV12-3 or TRBV12-4 and J usage is TRBJ1-5; TRBD1 might be the D (5 bases). Trimming cost V 3 bases and J 4 bases, with 10 bases left between them. The CDR3 extends over 14 amino acids. The CDR3 DNA follows: TGTGCCAGCAGTTTCATGACAGTTAATCAGCCCCAGCATTTT. Protein: CASSFMTVNQPQHF.

This clonotype has only a few counts. The chain combines TRBV2 with TRBJ2-1, with 14 bases lining up with TRBD2. Germline CDR1 SNHLY, CDR2 FYNNEI. The CDR3 spans 15 residues. Trimming at V came to 5 bases and at J to 15 bases, leaving 12 bases not matched to a gene. The CDR3 nucleotides read TGTGCCAGCAGTTCCCCCGGGACTAGCGGGAGATCACTGTTCTTC. The encoded protein is CASSSPGTSGRSLFF.

The chain carries TRBV6-2 or TRBV6-3 and TRBJ2-2; a weak D match, TRBD2 (6 bases). Germline V gene lookup returns CDR1 MNHEY and CDR2 SVGEGT. The CDR3 runs to 13 residues. The ends were cut back, 6 bases at V and 6 bases at J, with 11 bases in the middle. The CDR3 here is CASRSSAAGELFF. DNA for the CDR3: TGTGCCAGCAGGTCTAGCGCTGCCGGGGAGCTGTTTTTT.

This clonotype has a handful of counts. The rearrangement links TRBV12-3 or TRBV12-4 to TRBJ2-5; a weak D match, TRBD2 (6 bases). This CDR3 is 15 amino acids long. V lost 5 bases and J 2 bases, leaving 15 bases between the germline ends. CDR3 protein: CASSQTGGLQETQYF. The CDR3 DNA follows: TGTGCCAGCAGTCAGACCGGGGGTTTACAAGAGACCCAGTACTTC.

V gene TRBV19 combines with J gene TRBJ2-1; TRBD2 matches at 7 bases. V lost 2 bases to trimming and J lost 3 bases; unmatched junction nucleotides: 4. Germline lookup yields CDR1 LNHDA and CDR2 SQIVND (reference sequence). The CDR3 extends over 15 amino acids. The CDR3 coding sequence is TGTGCCAGTAGTATATCGGCGGGGGACTACAATGAGCAGTTCTTC. It encodes CASSISAGDYNEQFF.

This chain connects TRBV6-5 to TRBJ2-1, with unresolved D. V was trimmed by 7 bases and J by 5 bases, leaving 15 bases between them. Germline CDR1 and CDR2: MNHEY and SVGAGI. The CDR3 covers 14 residues. The CDR3 nucleotides are TGTGCCAGCAAGTTTGTGACACCTAACAATGAGCAGTTCTTC. It encodes CASKFVTPNNEQFF.

The chain is built from TRBV5-1 and TRBJ1-2; 9 bases align to TRBD1. The germline V gene encodes CDR1 SGHRS and CDR2 YFSETQ. The CDR3 runs to 14 residues. V dropped 4 bases and J dropped 8; count of bases not matched to a gene: 9. The CDR3 is CASSPTTGGVGYTF. DNA for the CDR3: TGCGCCAGCAGCCCAACGACAGGGGGAGTAGGCTACACCTTC.

This clonotype turned up a few times. The gene calls are TRBV7-3 and TRBJ2-3; the match to TRBD2 covers 8 bases. V lost 2 bases and J lost 4; bases outside the gene matches: 11. Per the germline V gene, CDR1 is SGHTA and CDR2 is FQGTGA. This CDR3 has 17 amino acids. In DNA, the CDR3 is TGTGCCAGCAGCTTAGGCCAGCGGGGGCCGGCCTCAGATACGCAGTATTTT. This translates into CASSLGQRGPASDTQYF.

The V call is TRBV25-1, the J call TRBJ2-2, with D possibly called TRBD1 or TRBD2 (5 bases each). This CDR3 contains 14 residues. The V gene lost 6 bases and the J gene lost 5 bases, with 13 bases spanning the gap. Germline-derived CDR1 and CDR2 are MGHDK and SYGVNS. The chain's CDR3 is CASRRETETGELFF. The CDR3 DNA reads TGTGCCAGCAGAAGGGAGACAGAGACCGGGGAGCTGTTTTTT.

This clonotype has a count of ten or more. This chain uses TRBV5-1 with TRBJ1-3; D ambiguous. CDR1 is SGHRS, CDR2 YFSETQ, per germline. This CDR3 contains 14 residues. V dropped 0 bases and J dropped 4 bases, with 8 bases sitting between them. DNA for the CDR3: TGCGCCAGCAGCTTGGAAGGGTCCGGAAACACCATATATTTT. Translated: CASSLEGSGNTIYF.

This clonotype was recorded a few times. This chain connects TRBV27 to TRBJ1-5; no definite D call. Trimming took off 4 bases at V and 3 bases at J, with 10 bases between the two ends. The CDR3 has 14 residues. Germline V lookup: CDR1 MNHEY, CDR2 SMNVEV (reference sequence). As DNA, the CDR3 is TGTGCCAGCAGTTGGGCAGGCGCCAATCAGCCCCAGCATTTT. This translates into CASSWAGANQPQHF.

The chain has TRBV12-3 or TRBV12-4 and TRBJ2-7, with TRBD1 as a possible D gene (7 bases). V lost 4 bases to trimming and J lost 2 bases, with 18 bases between them. The CDR3 is 16 residues long. CDR3 coding DNA: TGTGCCAGCAGTTCCGGGACAGCGGGTCTCCCCTACGAGCAGTACTTC. It encodes CASSSGTAGLPYEQYF.

The chain recombines TRBV7-6 with TRBJ2-1; the match to TRBD2 covers 9 bases. There are 16 residues in the CDR3. CDR1 is SGHVS, CDR2 FNYEAQ, per germline. After removal of 5 bases from V and 7 bases from J, the junction contained 12 bases not matched to a gene. CDR3 protein: CASSRIGSGGRNEQFF. DNA of the CDR3: TGTGCCAGCAGCCGGATAGGTAGCGGGGGAAGGAATGAGCAGTTCTTC.

The sample holds a few counts of this clonotype. The CDR3 bases are TGTGCCAGCAGCTTAGCGGGGGCGGGGGGTAGCAGTGTGGAGCAGTTCTTC. Translating gives CASSLAGAGGSSVEQFF. The rearrangement joins TRBV7-2 to TRBJ2-1, with TRBD2 identical over 8 bases. The CDR3 is 17 amino acids. Trimming removed 0 bases from V and 10 bases from J; junction bases left unmatched: 14. Germline V lookup: CDR1 SGHTA, CDR2 FQGNSA.

This rearrangement joins TRBV4-3 to TRBJ2-1; 8 nucleotides line up with TRBD1. V shed 3 bases, J shed 0 bases, and the junction held 4 bases outside the gene matches. The CDR3 is made up of 16 amino acids. Germline-derived CDR1 and CDR2 are LGHNA and YSLEER. CDR3 nucleotide sequence: TGCGCCAGCAGCCATTCCGACAGGGGCTCCTACAATGAGCAGTTCTTC. Amino acids: CASSHSDRGSYNEQFF.

The table lists this clonotype with a few counts. The chain recombines TRBV6-2 or TRBV6-3 with TRBJ2-4; D is ambiguous. Trimming cost V 9 bases and J 2 bases, with 17 bases left between them. Germline assignment: CDR1 MNHEY and CDR2 SVGEGT. The CDR3 length is 15 residues. The CDR3 nucleotides are TGTGCCAGTAAAAACGTCGGAGATACCAAAAACATTCAGTACTTC. Amino acids: CASKNVGDTKNIQYF.

Ten or more counts support this clonotype. The chain has TRBV11-2 and TRBJ2-7; D is possibly TRBD1 (5 bases). Trimming took 0 bases from V and 4 from J, leaving 7 bases between them. The CDR3 spans 13 residues. From germline, CDR1 is SGHAT and CDR2 FQNNGV. The CDR3 bases are TGTGCCAGCAGCTTAGAAGCAGGGTACGAGCAGTACTTC. Encoded protein: CASSLEAGYEQYF.

Points on this clonotype: An end of the junction differs from the germline gene, which may be a read error. The chain joins TRBV12-3 or TRBV12-4 to TRBJ2-3; 10 nucleotides agree with TRBD2. The CDR3 spans 18 residues. In DNA, the CDR3 is TGTGCCCGCAGTTTAGTGTGGGCTAGCGGGGGAAGCACAGATACGCAGTATTTT. Translation gives CARSLVWASGGSTDTQYF.

This clonotype showed up many times. This chain connects TRBV9 to TRBJ2-5, with TRBD1 matching 7 bases. The V gene end was trimmed by 5 bases and the J gene end by 0 bases; junction bases not matched to a gene: 7. Germline CDR1 is SGDLS and CDR2 is YYNGEE. The CDR3 is made up of 15 amino acids. The CDR3 region has the DNA TGTGCCAGCAGTGCTTCGACAGGGCACCAAGAGACCCAGTACTTC. Its protein product is CASSASTGHQETQYF.